The text below deals with one T cell receptor (beta chain). The antigen is unknown. TCRdb reprocessed the reads via MiXCR and lists one record per CDR3 protein. The data contain roughly 500,000 distinct CDR3 sequences, approximately 16% of them singletons. The sample comes from a study of T cell repertoires in cytomegalovirus infection. Points from the study as a whole: In two of eight donors, the top clonotype was HLA-C-restricted CMV-specific.

The CDR3 covers 13 residues. CDR1 is SGHTA and CDR2 is FQGTGA in the germline V gene. V was clipped by 3 bases and J by 5 bases, with 11 bases between them. Sequencing was carried out using CD8+ T cells from PBMCs. The receptor comes from a human donor in good health (CMV status not recorded). Some clones in this sample may be carry-over from other donors' samples. The chain has TRBV7-3 and TRBJ2-7; no reliable D call. CDR3 amino acids: CASSLPPSNEQYF. CDR3 nucleotides: TGTGCCAGCAGCTTGCCGCCTAGTAACGAGCAGTACTTC.